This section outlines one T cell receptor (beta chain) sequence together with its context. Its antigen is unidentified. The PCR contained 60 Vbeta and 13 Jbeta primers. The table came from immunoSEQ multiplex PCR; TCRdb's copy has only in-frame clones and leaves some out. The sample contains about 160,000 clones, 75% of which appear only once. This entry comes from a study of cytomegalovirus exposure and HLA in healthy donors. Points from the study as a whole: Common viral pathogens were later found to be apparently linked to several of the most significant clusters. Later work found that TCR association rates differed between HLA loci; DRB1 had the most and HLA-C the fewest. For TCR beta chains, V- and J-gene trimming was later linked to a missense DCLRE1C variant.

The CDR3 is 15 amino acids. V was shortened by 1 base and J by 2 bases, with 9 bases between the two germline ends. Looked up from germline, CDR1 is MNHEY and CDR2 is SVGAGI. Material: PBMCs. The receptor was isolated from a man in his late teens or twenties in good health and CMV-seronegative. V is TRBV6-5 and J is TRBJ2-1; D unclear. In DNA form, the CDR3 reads TGTGCCAGCAGTTACTACGGCGGAGCCTACAATGAGCAGTTCTTC. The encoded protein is CASSYYGGAYNEQFF.